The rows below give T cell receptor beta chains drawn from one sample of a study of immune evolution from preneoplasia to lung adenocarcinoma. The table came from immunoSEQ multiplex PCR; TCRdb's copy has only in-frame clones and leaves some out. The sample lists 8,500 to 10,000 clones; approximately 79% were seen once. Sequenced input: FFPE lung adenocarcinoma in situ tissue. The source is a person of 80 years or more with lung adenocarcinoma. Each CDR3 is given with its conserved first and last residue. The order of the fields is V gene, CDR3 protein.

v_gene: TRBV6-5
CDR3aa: CASSYTTGTNEKLFF

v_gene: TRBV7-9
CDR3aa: CASSISGTGIGTDTQYF

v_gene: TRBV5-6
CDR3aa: CASSLVGNTIYF

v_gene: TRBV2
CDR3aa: CAFRLETQYF

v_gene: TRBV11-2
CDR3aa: CASSHTGDGYTF

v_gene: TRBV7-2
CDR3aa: CASSLGGAGRETQYF

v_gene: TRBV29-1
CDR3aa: CSVAQGAGEKLFF

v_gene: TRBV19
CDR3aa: CASSINAQPQHF

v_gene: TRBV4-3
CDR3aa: CASSQDNEGNYGYTF

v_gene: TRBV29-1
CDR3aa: CSVGPQGSAYEQYF

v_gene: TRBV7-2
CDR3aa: CASSLDQGADTQYF

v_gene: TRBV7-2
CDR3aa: CASRQTGGADGYTF

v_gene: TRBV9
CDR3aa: CASSRTQLQETQYF

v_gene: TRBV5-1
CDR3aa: CASSLGTGHTYEQYF

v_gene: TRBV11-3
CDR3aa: CASSHGADGYTF